This is a list of T cell receptor beta chains from one sample in a study of blood T cell repertoires in COVID-19. Profiled with immunoSEQ multiplex PCR; TCRdb holds only in-frame clones, not every one. The sample holds roughly 190,000 clones, 84% seen once. The sequencing input was PBMCs or T cells enriched from blood (not recorded which). These receptors were taken from a woman aged 30 to 39 who had been exposed to COVID-19. Each CDR3 is given with its conserved first and last residue. The D gene is left open where the match is weak. Some rows mark clone size as missing; the rest say once, few, many or name a class of expanded clone.

d_call	clone_size	v_call	j_call	cdr3_aa	cdr3_nt
TRBD1	.	TRBV4-3	TRBJ1-6	CASSQKQGDNSPLHF	TGCGCCAGCAGCCAAAAACAGGGGGATAATTCACCCCTCCACTTT
.	.	TRBV4-1	TRBJ1-2	CASSQLQGNYGYTF	TGCGCCAGCAGCCAATTACAGGGTAACTATGGCTACACCTTC
TRBD1	.	TRBV6-5	TRBJ1-5	CASRPGGGGQPQHF	TGTGCCAGCAGGCCAGGGGGAGGCGGTCAGCCCCAGCATTTT
.	few	TRBV9	TRBJ1-2	CASSRRGGGYTF	TGTGCCAGCAGCCGCAGGGGAGGGGGTTACACCTTC
.	.	TRBV7-9	TRBJ2-5	CASAARQLSGFRETQYF	TGTGCCAGCGCGGCCCGACAGCTTTCTGGGTTCAGGGAGACCCAGTACTTC
.	.	TRBV27	TRBJ1-1	CASSLSRNTEAFF	TGTGCCAGCAGTTTATCCAGGAACACTGAAGCTTTCTTT
TRBD1	.	TRBV5-6	TRBJ2-6	CASSLLSGQGGSGANVLTF	TGTGCCAGCAGCTTGTTGTCGGGACAGGGGGGTTCTGGGGCCAACGTCCTGACTTTC
TRBD1	.	TRBV7-2	TRBJ2-7	CASSHTTGGSSYEQYF	TGTGCCAGCAGCCATACCACAGGGGGCTCCTCCTACGAGCAGTACTTC
.	.	TRBV4-1	TRBJ1-2	CASSRFMEAGYTF	TGCGCCAGCAGCCGGTTTATGGAGGCTGGCTACACCTTC
TRBD2	.	TRBV20-1	TRBJ2-1	CSASGSGGEGNEQFF	TGCAGTGCTAGTGGAAGCGGGGGGGAAGGCAATGAGCAGTTCTTC
TRBD2	.	TRBV27	TRBJ2-2	CASSLKRGVTGELFF	TGTGCCAGCAGTTTAAAGCGGGGGGTAACCGGGGAGCTGTTTTTT
.	.	TRBV19	TRBJ1-2	CASSGDEGDYTF	TGTGCCAGTAGTGGGGATGAAGGGGACTACACCTTC
.	.	TRBV7-2	TRBJ1-2	CASSPGQLANYGYTF	TGTGCCAGCAGCCCTGGACAGCTAGCTAACTATGGCTACACCTTC
.	once	TRBV7-9	TRBJ1-4	CASSLAQTPNEKLFF	TGTGCCAGCAGCTTAGCCCAGACACCTAATGAAAAACTGTTTTTT
.	.	TRBV3-1/TRBV3-2	TRBJ1-5	CASSQRQENSNQPQHF	TGTGCCAGCAGCCAACGACAGGAAAATAGCAATCAGCCCCAGCATTTT
TRBD2	.	TRBV2	TRBJ2-5	CASLGTSGASETQYF	TGTGCCAGCTTGGGGACTAGCGGGGCCTCAGAGACCCAGTACTTC
.	.	TRBV3-1/TRBV3-2	TRBJ2-2	CASSQRSTGTGELFF	TGTGCCAGCAGCCAAAGATCGACAGGAACCGGGGAGCTGTTTTTT
.	once	TRBV5-4	TRBJ2-7	CASSETRSGGEQYF	TGTGCCAGCAGCGAAACCCGATCCGGTGGCGAGCAGTACTTC
.	few	TRBV4-1	TRBJ1-5	CASSQGLREWPQHF	TGCGCCAGCAGCCAAGGATTGAGGGAGTGGCCCCAGCATTTT
TRBD1	.	TRBV5-1	TRBJ1-6	CASSPEGAGSPLHF	TGCGCCAGCAGCCCCGAGGGGGCTGGATCACCCCTCCACTTT
.	.	TRBV14	TRBJ2-1	CASSPRQGRAYNEQFF	TGTGCCAGCAGCCCGCGGCAGGGGAGGGCGTACAATGAGCAGTTCTTC
TRBD1	.	TRBV5-1	TRBJ1-4	CASSWGTGVEKLFF	TGCGCCAGCAGCTGGGGGACAGGGGTCGAAAAACTGTTTTTT
.	.	TRBV5-5	TRBJ2-3	CASSNKAPSGFGTDTQYF	TGTGCCAGCAGCAATAAAGCACCGTCCGGGTTCGGCACAGATACGCAGTATTTT